The sequence of this T cell receptor beta chain was determined in a study of blood T cell repertoires in COVID-19. As for this clone: Other nucleotide sequences in the sample specify the same CDR3.

The assay was immunoSEQ multiplex PCR, and TCRdb's table has in-frame clones only and misses some. The top ten clones hold 1.5% to 2% of a sample with 300,000 to 400,000 clones, about 87% of them seen once. Patients from Seattle were sampled longitudinally, starting during active infection. This CDR3 region has 14 residues. Deletions cut 4 bases from V and 4 bases from J, with 11 bases between. Germline V gives CDR1 SNHLY, CDR2 FYNNEI. The genes are TRBV2 and TRBJ1-5; the D gene is possibly TRBD1 (5 bases). Input material: peripheral blood. This TCR came from a woman under 40 with COVID-19, enrolled during active disease. CDR3 DNA: TGTGCCAGCAGTGGGGGGGTTGGGAATCAGCCCCAGCATTTT. Amino acids: CASSGGVGNQPQHF. The variable domain in full, with the rest retrieved from reference TRBV2 and TRBJ1-5, is EPEVTQTPSHQVTQMGQEVILRCVPISNHLYFYWYRQILGQKVEFLVSFYNNEISEKSEIFDDQFSVERPDGSNFTLKIRSTKLEDSAMYFCASSGGVGNQPQHFGDGTRLSIL.